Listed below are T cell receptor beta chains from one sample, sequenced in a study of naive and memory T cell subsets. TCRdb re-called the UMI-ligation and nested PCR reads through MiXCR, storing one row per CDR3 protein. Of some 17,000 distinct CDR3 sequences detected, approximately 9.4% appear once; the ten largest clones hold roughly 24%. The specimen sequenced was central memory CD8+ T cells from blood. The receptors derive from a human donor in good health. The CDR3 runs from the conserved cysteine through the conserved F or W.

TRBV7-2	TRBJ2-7	CASSWDSAYEQYF
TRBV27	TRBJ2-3	CASKKAKTDTQYF
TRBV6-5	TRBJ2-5	CASSYGRGGYETQYF
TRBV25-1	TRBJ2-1	CASSDFNRSSSYNEQFF
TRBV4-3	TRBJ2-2	CASSQVMGERNTGELFF
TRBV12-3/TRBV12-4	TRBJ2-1	CATSSGAEQFF
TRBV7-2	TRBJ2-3	CASSPGELHTDTQYF
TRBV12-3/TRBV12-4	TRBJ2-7	CASRPDSYEQYF
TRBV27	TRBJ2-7	CASSLDRYYEQYF
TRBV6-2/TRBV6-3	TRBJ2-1	CASEGGNRLVGWNEQFF
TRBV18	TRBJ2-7	CASSLDRGVYEQYF
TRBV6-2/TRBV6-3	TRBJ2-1	CASSYLGLSRKNNEQFF
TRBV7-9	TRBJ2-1	CASSPRWQDEQFF
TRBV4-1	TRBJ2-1	CASSQGAGDYNEQFF
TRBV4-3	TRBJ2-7	CASSQDINSYEQYF